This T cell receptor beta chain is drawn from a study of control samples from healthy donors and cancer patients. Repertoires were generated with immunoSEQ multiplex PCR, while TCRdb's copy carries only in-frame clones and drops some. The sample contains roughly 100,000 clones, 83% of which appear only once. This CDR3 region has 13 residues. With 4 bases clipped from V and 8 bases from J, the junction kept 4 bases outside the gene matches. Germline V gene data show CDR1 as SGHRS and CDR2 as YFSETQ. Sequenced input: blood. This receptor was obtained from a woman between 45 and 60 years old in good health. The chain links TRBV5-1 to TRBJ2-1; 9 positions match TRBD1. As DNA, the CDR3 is TGCGCCAGCAGCAAGGGACAGGGCGATGAGCAGTTCTTC. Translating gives CASSKGQGDEQFF.